This T cell receptor beta chain was sequenced for a study of radiation and T cells in renal cell carcinoma (dated by TCRdb to the early 2020s). For the study in its entirety: Samples were obtained from a clinical trial, in which 15 Gy stereotactic body radiation therapy was delivered to primary renal cell carcinomas and nephrectomy was performed 4 weeks later. In the 40 to 60 samples combined, some 4,000,000 unique CDR3 nucleotide sequences were found, encoding about 3 million unique CDR3 amino acid sequences. In total, some 52 samples underwent TCR beta sequencing: 25 or so tumors plus 27 peripheral blood samples.

TCR beta libraries were generated from genomic DNA with the immunoSEQ kit, following the manufacturer's recommendations. To prepare libraries, a first multiplex PCR with proprietary primers was run, followed by a second PCR that added unique barcodes, and a bead cleanup was done after each round. A kit-provided positive control reaction and a negative control reaction were included in every sample batch. The final libraries underwent checking on an Agilent 4200 TapeStation D1000 ScreenTape, volumetric pooling, and quantification by qPCR. Sequencing was performed on an Illumina NextSeq500 using a MidOutput 150-cycle cartridge, with 156 Read1 cycles, 15 Index1 cycles, and the kit custom primers. The pooled library was loaded at approximately 0.97 pM with about 20% PhiX control spiked in. The study's processing was this. The vendor-processed data were analyzed in R, and a clonotype was defined as all T cells that share the same CDR3 nucleotide sequence. In the clone abundance analyses, frequencies in each sample were normalized to that sample's 10,000 most abundant clones. Public T cell clones, which averaged fewer than five per sample, were removed prior to analysis. Tumor-enriched and baseline blood-enriched clonotypes were defined by at least a 32-fold difference in abundance between compartments. A beta-binomial differential abundance model was used to identify clonotypes that expanded or contracted between blood time points. Tumor-blood repertoire similarity was measured with the Baroni-Urbani and Buser coefficient, and groups were compared using two-tailed Wilcoxon tests in R. Imported from immuneACCESS, the table was reduced by TCRdb to in-frame sequences with V and J called. These copies leave out some clones; in studies compared against another copy, an unresolved V gene accounts for under half, and the cause of the remainder is not known. V, J and clone size derive from that table, while D and trimming were established from the DNA sequence. The sample profile shows more than 140,000 clones; over 80% of them were found once. The top ten constitute under 30% of the sample.

Overall study results and their limits: In blood, the top tumor clonotypes increased from baseline to 2 weeks after radiation and then shrank by 4 weeks, which suggests a temporary expansion of tumor-resident clones. The single-armed trial design could not address effects of radiation dose or scheduling on the TCR repertoire. Because pretreatment tumor biopsies were not available, the baseline intratumoral presence of clonotypes could not be determined. Dynamics of the blood repertoire were not tracked past 4 weeks after treatment.

Per the publication, the time point label means: baseline pretreatment blood. Per the publication, the treatment or condition label means: 15 Gy SBRT to primary tumor, nephrectomy 4 weeks later. To follow tumor-enriched clonotypes, peripheral blood was collected serially from radiation-treated patients at baseline and again at 2 weeks and 4 weeks after SBRT. Every patient's renal cell carcinoma showed clear cell pathology. Genomic DNA for TCR sequencing was prepared using the QIAamp DNA Blood Mini Kit (Qiagen). Only samples passing all quality control checks were included in the analyses. CDR1 and CDR2, looked up from the germline V gene, are SGHTA and FQGNSA. The cysteine opens and the phenylalanine closes a CDR3 of 14 amino acids. Only the CDR3 DNA is retained, 42 bases long and in frame from the first base. The germline ends are 16 bases apart after V is trimmed by 5 bases and J by 6 bases. Details on this clone: Its target antigen remains unknown. No base-level quality is on record; no much larger clone is a single base apart.

This sequence was found in a woman aged 50 to 60 with renal cell carcinoma. The chain uses TRBV7-2 and TRBJ2-5; the D segment cannot be called with confidence. Sequencing was performed on blood, taken from a patient whose treatment included radiotherapy and nephrectomy. The CDR3 region reads CASSQDRFVKTQYF. Read as DNA, the sequence is TGTGCCAGCAGCCAAGACCGGTTCGTGAAGACCCAGTACTTC. Joined to the reference TRBV7-2 and TRBJ2-5 proteins, this CDR3 gives the full variable domain: GAGVSQSPSNKVTEKGKDVELRCDPISGHTALYWYRQSLGQGLEFLIYFQGNSAPDKSGLPSDRFSAERTGGSVSTLTIQRTQQEDSAVYLCASSQDRFVKTQYFGPGTRLLVL.